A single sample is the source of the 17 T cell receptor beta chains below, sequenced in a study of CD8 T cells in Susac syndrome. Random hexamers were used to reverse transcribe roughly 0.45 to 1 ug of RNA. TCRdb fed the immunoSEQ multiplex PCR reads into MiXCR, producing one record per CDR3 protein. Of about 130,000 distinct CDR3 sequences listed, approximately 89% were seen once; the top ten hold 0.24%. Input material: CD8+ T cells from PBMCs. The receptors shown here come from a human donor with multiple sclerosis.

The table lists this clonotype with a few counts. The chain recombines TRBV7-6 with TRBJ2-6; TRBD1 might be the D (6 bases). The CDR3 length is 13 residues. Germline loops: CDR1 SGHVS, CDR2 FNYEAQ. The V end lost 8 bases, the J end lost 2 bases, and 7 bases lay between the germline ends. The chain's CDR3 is CASSGAGANVLTF. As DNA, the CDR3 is TGTGCCAGCTCAGGGGCTGGGGCCAACGTCCTGACTTTC. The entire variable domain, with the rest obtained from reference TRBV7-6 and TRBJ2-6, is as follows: GAGVSQSPRYKVTKRGQDVALRCDPISGHVSLYWYRQALGQGPEFLTYFNYEAQQDKSGLPNDRFSAERPEGSISTLTIQRTEQRDSAMYRCASSGAGANVLTFGAGSRLTVL.

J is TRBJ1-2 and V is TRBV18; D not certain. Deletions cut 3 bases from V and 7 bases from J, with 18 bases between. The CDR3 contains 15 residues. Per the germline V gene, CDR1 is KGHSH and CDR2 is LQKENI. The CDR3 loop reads CASSPGSPPAGGYTF. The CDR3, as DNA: TGTGCCAGCTCACCGGGATCACCGCCCGCGGGTGGCTACACCTTC.

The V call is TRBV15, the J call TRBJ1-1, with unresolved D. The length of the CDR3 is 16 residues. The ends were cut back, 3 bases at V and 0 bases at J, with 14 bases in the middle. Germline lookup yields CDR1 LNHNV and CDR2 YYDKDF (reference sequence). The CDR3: CATSSPPGRVNTEAFF. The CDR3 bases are TGTGCCACCAGCAGCCCCCCGGGGAGGGTGAACACTGAAGCTTTCTTT. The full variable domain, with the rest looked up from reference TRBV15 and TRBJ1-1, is DAMVIQNPRYQVTQFGKPVTLSCSQTLNHNVMYWYQQKSSQAPKLLFHYYDKDFNNEADTPDNFQSRRPNTSFCFLDIRSPGLGDTAMYLCATSSPPGRVNTEAFFGQGTRLTVV.

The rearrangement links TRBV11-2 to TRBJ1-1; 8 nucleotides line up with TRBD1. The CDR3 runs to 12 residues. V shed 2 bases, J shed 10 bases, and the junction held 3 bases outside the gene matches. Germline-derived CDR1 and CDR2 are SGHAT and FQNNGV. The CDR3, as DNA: TGTGCCAGCAGCTTATCCGGACAGGGAGCTTTCTTT. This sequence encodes CASSLSGQGAFF.

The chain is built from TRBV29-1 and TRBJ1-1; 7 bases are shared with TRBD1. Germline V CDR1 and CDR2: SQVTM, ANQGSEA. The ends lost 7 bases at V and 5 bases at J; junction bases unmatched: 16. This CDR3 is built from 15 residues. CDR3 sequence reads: CSAPGTEGGATEAFF. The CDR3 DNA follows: TGCAGCGCCCCGGGGACAGAGGGGGGAGCAACTGAAGCTTTCTTT.

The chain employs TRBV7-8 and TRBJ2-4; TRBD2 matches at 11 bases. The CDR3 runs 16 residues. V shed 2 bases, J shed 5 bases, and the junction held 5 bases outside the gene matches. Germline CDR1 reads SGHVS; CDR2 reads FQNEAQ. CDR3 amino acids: CASSLYLGLAENIQYF. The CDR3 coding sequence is TGTGCCAGCAGCTTATACCTGGGACTAGCGGAAAACATTCAGTACTTC.

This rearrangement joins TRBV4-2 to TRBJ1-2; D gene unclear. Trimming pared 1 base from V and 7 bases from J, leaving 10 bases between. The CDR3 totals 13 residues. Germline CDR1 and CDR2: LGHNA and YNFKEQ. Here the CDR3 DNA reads TGTGCCAGCAGCCAAGGGGGTAAGGTTGGCTACACCTTC. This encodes CASSQGGKVGYTF.

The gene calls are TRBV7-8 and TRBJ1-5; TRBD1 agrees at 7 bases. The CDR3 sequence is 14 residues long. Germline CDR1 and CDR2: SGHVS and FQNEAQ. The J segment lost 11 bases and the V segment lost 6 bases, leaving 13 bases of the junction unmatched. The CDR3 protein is CASSSGQSDLAQHF. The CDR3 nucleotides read TGTGCCAGCAGTTCGGGACAGTCGGATTTAGCCCAGCATTTT.

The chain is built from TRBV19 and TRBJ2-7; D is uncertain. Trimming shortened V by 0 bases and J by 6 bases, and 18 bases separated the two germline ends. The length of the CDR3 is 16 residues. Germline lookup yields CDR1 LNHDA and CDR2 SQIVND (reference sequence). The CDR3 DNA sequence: TGTGCCAGTAGTATAGAGCCGGCTGGGTGGGCAAGCGAGCAGTACTTC. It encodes CASSIEPAGWASEQYF.

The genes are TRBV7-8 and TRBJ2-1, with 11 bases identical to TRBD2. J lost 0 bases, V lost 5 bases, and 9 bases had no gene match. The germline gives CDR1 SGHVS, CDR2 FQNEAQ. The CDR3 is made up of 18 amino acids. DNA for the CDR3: TGTGCCAGCAGCCGGACGGGACTAGCGGAGAGCTCCTACAATGAGCAGTTCTTC. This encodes CASSRTGLAESSYNEQFF.

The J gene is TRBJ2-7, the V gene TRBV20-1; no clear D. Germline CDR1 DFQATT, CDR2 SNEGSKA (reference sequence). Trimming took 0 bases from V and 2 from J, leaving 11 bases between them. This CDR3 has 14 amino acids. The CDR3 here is CSARDSGLPYEQYF. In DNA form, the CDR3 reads TGCAGTGCTAGAGATTCCGGGCTTCCCTACGAGCAGTACTTC.

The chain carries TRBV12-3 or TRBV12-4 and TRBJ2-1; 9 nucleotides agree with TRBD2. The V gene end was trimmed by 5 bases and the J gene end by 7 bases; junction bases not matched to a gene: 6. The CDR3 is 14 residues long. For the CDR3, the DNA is TGTGCCAGCAGTCGACTAGCGGTAAGGAATGAGCAGTTCTTC. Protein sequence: CASSRLAVRNEQFF.

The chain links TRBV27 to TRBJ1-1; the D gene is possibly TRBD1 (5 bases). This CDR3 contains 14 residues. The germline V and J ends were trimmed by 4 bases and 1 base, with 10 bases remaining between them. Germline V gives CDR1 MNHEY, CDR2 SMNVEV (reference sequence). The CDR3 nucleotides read TGTGCCAGCAGTTGGCTTCAGGGGAACACTGAAGCTTTCTTT. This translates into CASSWLQGNTEAFF.

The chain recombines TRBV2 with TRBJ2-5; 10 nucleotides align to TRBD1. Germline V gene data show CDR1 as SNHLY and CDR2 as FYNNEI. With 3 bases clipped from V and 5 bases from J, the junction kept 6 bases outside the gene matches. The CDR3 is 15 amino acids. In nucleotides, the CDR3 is TGTGCCAGCAGTGAGTGGACAGGGGGGAAGGAGACCCAGTACTTC. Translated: CASSEWTGGKETQYF. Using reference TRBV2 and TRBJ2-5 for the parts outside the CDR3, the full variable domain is EPEVTQTPSHQVTQMGQEVILRCVPISNHLYFYWYRQILGQKVEFLVSFYNNEISEKSEIFDDQFSVERPDGSNFTLKIRSTKLEDSAMYFCASSEWTGGKETQYFGPGTRLLVL.

The CDR3: CASSSGLAGGPDSGANVLTF. The CDR3 bases are TGTGCCAGCAGCTCCGGACTAGCGGGAGGGCCTGACTCCGGGGCCAACGTCCTGACTTTC. This sequence joins TRBV11-1 and TRBJ2-6; 15 bases map to TRBD2. Germline V CDR1 and CDR2: SGHAT, FQDESV (reference sequence). The CDR3 length is 20 residues. Trimming took 4 bases from V and 4 from J; bases not matched to a gene: 11.

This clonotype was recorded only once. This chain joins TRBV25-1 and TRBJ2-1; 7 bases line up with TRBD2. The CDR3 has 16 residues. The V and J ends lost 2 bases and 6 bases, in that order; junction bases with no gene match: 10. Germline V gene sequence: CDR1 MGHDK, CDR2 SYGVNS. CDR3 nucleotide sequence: TGTGCCAGCAGTGAACTGGGGGAGGGGACGAGCAATGAGCAGTTCTTC. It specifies CASSELGEGTSNEQFF.

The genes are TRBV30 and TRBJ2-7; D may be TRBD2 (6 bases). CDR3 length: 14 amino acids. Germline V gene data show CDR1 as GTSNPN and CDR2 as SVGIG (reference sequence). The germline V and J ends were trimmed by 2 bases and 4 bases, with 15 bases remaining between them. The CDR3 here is CAWSPPGLLYEQYF. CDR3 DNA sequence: TGTGCCTGGAGTCCGCCGGGACTCCTTTACGAGCAGTACTTC. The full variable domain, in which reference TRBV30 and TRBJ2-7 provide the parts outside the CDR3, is SQTIHQWPATLVQPVGSPLSLECTVEGTSNPNLYWYRQAAGRGLQLLFYSVGIGQISSEVPQNLSASRPQDRQFILSSKKLLLSDSGFYLCAWSPPGLLYEQYFGPGTRLTVT.